The 18 T cell receptor beta chains listed next were all sequenced from one sample in a study of siplizumab effects on memory and regulatory T cells (dated by TCRdb to about 2019). Library construction relied on the immunoSEQ multiplex PCR assay. What TCRdb holds here is the immuneACCESS table cut down to in-frame rearrangements. Part of the clones is not present; checked against another copy, under half of the missing clones reflect an unresolved V gene, and the others are unexplained. The sample yields tens of thousands of clones; about 97% were counted once. In total, the top ten clones hold 0.55% to 0.65% of the sample. Material for sequencing was naive CD4+ T cells sorted from blood. This specimen's cell subset or site label, interpreted: unstimulated naive T cells. These receptors came from a human donor in good health.

The gene calls are TRBV10-3 and TRBJ2-3; 8 bases match TRBD2. The CDR3 has 15 amino acids. V shed 6 bases and J 5 bases; nucleotides not matched to a gene: 10. The germline CDR1 and CDR2 sequences are ENHRY and SYGVKD. For the CDR3, the DNA is TGTGCCATCAGCCCGACTAGCGCCGGCGGAGATACGCAGTATTTT. It specifies CAISPTSAGGDTQYF.

The chain couples TRBV19 to TRBJ1-2; no reliable D call. CDR3 length equals 15 residues. CDR1 is LNHDA and CDR2 is SQIVND in the germline V gene (reference sequence). V dropped 4 bases and J dropped 0 bases, with 12 bases sitting between them. The CDR3 loop reads CASSTYHGANYGYTF. The DNA for the CDR3 is TGTGCCAGTAGTACATACCACGGCGCTAACTATGGCTACACCTTC.

The chain employs TRBV27 and TRBJ1-1; no definite D call. CDR3 length: 16 amino acids. From germline, CDR1 is MNHEY and CDR2 SMNVEV (reference sequence). The V and J ends lost 5 bases and 2 bases respectively, with 18 bases between them. The CDR3 here is CASSHGLSSPNTEAFF. The CDR3 nucleotides read TGTGCCAGCAGTCACGGGCTTTCGAGCCCTAACACTGAAGCTTTCTTT.

There are a few counts of this clone. The chain combines TRBV7-3 with TRBJ2-1, with TRBD2 as a possible D gene (6 bases). V was cut by 4 bases and J by 9 bases, with 10 bases left in between. This CDR3 contains 12 residues. Germline V gene lookup returns CDR1 SGHTA and CDR2 FQGTGA. The DNA for the CDR3 is TGTGCCAGCAGCTCCACGGGAGTTGAGCAGTTCTTC. Translation: CASSSTGVEQFF.

The chain uses TRBV10-3 and TRBJ2-3; 15 nucleotides align to TRBD2. CDR1 is ENHRY and CDR2 is SYGVKD in the germline V gene. The J segment lost 0 bases and the V segment lost 6 bases, leaving 4 bases of the junction unmatched. The length of the CDR3 is 17 residues. The CDR3 nucleotides are TGTGCCATCAGGGGGACTAGCGGGAGGCCTAGCACAGATACGCAGTATTTT. This codes for CAIRGTSGRPSTDTQYF.

The chain recombines TRBV5-1 with TRBJ2-3; 13 positions match TRBD2. The germline gives CDR1 SGHRS, CDR2 YFSETQ. Trimming took 1 base from V and 7 from J; bases not matched to a gene: 3. This CDR3 is built from 15 residues. The CDR3 DNA follows: TGCGCCAGCAGCTTGACTAGCGGGAGGGGGAATACGCAGTATTTT. It specifies CASSLTSGRGNTQYF. The whole variable domain, filled in from reference TRBV5-1 and TRBJ2-3, reads KAGVTQTPRYLIKTRGQQVTLSCSPISGHRSVSWYQQTPGQGLQFLFEYFSETQRNKGNFPGRFSGRQFSNSRSEMNVSTLELGDSALYLCASSLTSGRGNTQYFGPGTRLTVL.

The V and J genes are TRBV7-3 and TRBJ2-2; 8 nucleotides match TRBD2. Germline assignment: CDR1 SGHTA and CDR2 FQGTGA. V was pared by 1 base and J by 8 bases, with 6 bases of the junction left unmatched. The CDR3 covers 15 residues. The DNA of the CDR3 is TGTGCCAGCAGCTTAATATTGAGCGGGAGAGGGGAGCTGTTTTTT. Amino acid sequence: CASSLILSGRGELFF.

The rearrangement joins TRBV5-1 to TRBJ2-3; the D is unclear. Germline CDR1 reads SGHRS; CDR2 reads YFSETQ. V lost 0 bases to trimming and J lost 6 bases, with 5 bases between them. This CDR3 region has 12 residues. CDR3 loop: CASSLDLDTQYF. Written as DNA, the CDR3 is TGCGCCAGCAGCTTGGATCTCGATACGCAGTATTTT.

This chain joins TRBV19 and TRBJ2-5; TRBD2 might be the D (7 bases). The CDR3 has 15 residues. Germline V gene lookup returns CDR1 LNHDA and CDR2 SQIVND (reference sequence). The V gene lost 6 bases and the J gene lost 5 bases, with 19 bases spanning the gap. In DNA, the CDR3 is TGTGCCAGTAGGGAGGGGGGGACCTTCGTGGAGACCCAGTACTTC. The encoded protein is CASREGGTFVETQYF.

The chain employs TRBV20-1 and TRBJ2-7; possibly TRBD1 for D (7 bases). The CDR3 length is 11 residues. CDR1 and CDR2 from the germline V gene are DFQATT and SNEGSKA (reference sequence). CDR3: CSAGQIYEQYF. DNA for the CDR3: TGCAGCGCGGGACAGATCTACGAGCAGTACTTC.

This chain uses TRBV4-2 with TRBJ1-2; TRBD1 is a possible D gene (5 bases). The germline V gene has CDR1 LGHNA and CDR2 YNFKEQ. The V gene lost 1 base and the J gene lost 8 bases, with 14 bases spanning the gap. The CDR3 contains 14 residues. Written as DNA, the CDR3 is TGTGCCAGCAGCCAAGGATCAGGGCAAGGGGGCTACACCTTC. This codes for CASSQGSGQGGYTF.

This clone appeared a single time. The chain joins TRBV6-6 to TRBJ2-5; TRBD1 might be the D (6 bases). The ends were cut back, 2 bases at V and 9 bases at J, with 13 bases in the middle. The CDR3 length is 13 residues. From germline, CDR1 is MNHNY and CDR2 SVGAGI (reference sequence). Here the CDR3 reads CASSYEAGAAQYF. In DNA, the CDR3 is TGTGCCAGCAGTTACGAGGCAGGGGCGGCCCAGTACTTC.

The genes are TRBV6-5 and TRBJ2-5; D possibly corresponds to TRBD1 (6 bases). This CDR3 is built from 16 residues. Trimming cost V 2 bases and J 1 base, with 14 bases left between them. Germline lookup yields CDR1 MNHEY and CDR2 SVGAGI. CDR3 in amino acids: CASSYGRQAVQETQYF. The CDR3 nucleotides are TGTGCCAGCAGTTACGGCCGACAGGCTGTCCAAGAGACCCAGTACTTC.

The chain links TRBV5-4 to TRBJ2-2; D is uncertain. There are 13 residues in the CDR3. Trimming shortened V by 4 bases and J by 7 bases, and 11 bases separated the two germline ends. In germline, CDR1 is SGHNT, CDR2 YYREEE (reference sequence). The chain's CDR3 is CASSPPNSGELFF. The CDR3 DNA sequence: TGTGCCAGCAGCCCCCCCAATAGCGGGGAGCTGTTTTTT.

The V call is TRBV5-8, the J call TRBJ2-3; possibly TRBD2 for D (5 bases). The CDR3 totals 15 residues. Trimming removed 1 base from V and 4 bases from J, with 13 bases in between. Germline V gene sequence: CDR1 SGHTS, CDR2 YDEGEE. The CDR3 sequence is CASSLRGIPSDTQYF. The CDR3 DNA is TGTGCCAGCAGCTTGCGAGGGATTCCGTCAGATACGCAGTATTTT.

This clone was detected only once. V gene TRBV5-1 combines with J gene TRBJ2-2, with TRBD2 matching 14 bases. CDR3 size: 20 residues. Germline V gives CDR1 SGHRS, CDR2 YFSETQ. The V gene end was trimmed by 2 bases and the J gene end by 4 bases; junction bases not matched to a gene: 13. CDR3 nucleotides: TGCGCCAGCAGCTTAGGACTAGCGGGAGGAAGGGCCTATAGCACCGGGGAGCTGTTTTTT. Its protein is CASSLGLAGGRAYSTGELFF. Variable domain in full (rest from reference TRBV5-1 and TRBJ2-2): KAGVTQTPRYLIKTRGQQVTLSCSPISGHRSVSWYQQTPGQGLQFLFEYFSETQRNKGNFPGRFSGRQFSNSRSEMNVSTLELGDSALYLCASSLGLAGGRAYSTGELFFGEGSRLTVL.

The chain is built from TRBV7-9 and TRBJ2-7, with 8 bases fitting TRBD1. V trimming: 5 bases; J trimming: 4 bases; junction bases outside the gene matches: 7. The CDR3 contains 14 residues. Germline V gene lookup returns CDR1 SEHNR and CDR2 FQNEAQ (reference sequence). The CDR3 protein is CASSPGQGVYEQYF. In DNA form, the CDR3 reads TGTGCCAGCAGCCCAGGACAGGGAGTGTACGAGCAGTACTTC.

This chain joins TRBV7-2 and TRBJ2-5; TRBD2 matches at 9 bases. V gave up 3 bases and J gave up 1 base; unmatched junction bases: 9. CDR1 is SGHTA and CDR2 is FQGNSA in the germline V gene. The CDR3 loop spans 17 amino acids. The CDR3 loop is CASSFFPGLAVQETQYF. The CDR3 nucleotides read TGTGCCAGCAGCTTTTTTCCGGGACTAGCAGTCCAAGAGACCCAGTACTTC.